The source of this T cell receptor beta chain is a study of blood T cell repertoires in COVID-19. Here immunoSEQ multiplex PCR was the method, and the copy in TCRdb shows in-frame clones only, minus some. The table includes roughly 160,000 clones, 80% to 85% detected once. This clone was counted between two and nine times. With 0 bases removed from V and 7 bases from J, the gap between germline ends came to 14 bases. Germline loops: CDR1 SGHRS, CDR2 YFSETQ. CDR3 length: 16 residues. The source of this sequence is a woman aged 60 to 75 who had recovered from COVID-19. The chain is built from TRBV5-1 and TRBJ1-6; no clear D. The sample was PBMCs or T cells enriched from blood (not recorded which). The CDR3 is CASSLGSGFNNSPLHF. The CDR3 DNA reads as TGCGCCAGCAGCTTGGGGTCCGGGTTTAACAATTCACCCCTCCACTTT.